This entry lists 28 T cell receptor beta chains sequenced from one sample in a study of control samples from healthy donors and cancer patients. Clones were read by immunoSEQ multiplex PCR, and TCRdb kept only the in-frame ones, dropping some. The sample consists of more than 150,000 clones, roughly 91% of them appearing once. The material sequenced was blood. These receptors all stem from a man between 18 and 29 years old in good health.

The CDR3 nucleotides are TGTGCCAGCAGTTCCGGGGGGGCCCTGACTTTC. This translates into CASSSGGALTF. V gene TRBV2 combines with J gene TRBJ2-6; 8 bases fit TRBD2. The CDR3 consists of 11 residues. The ends lost 5 bases at V and 15 bases at J; junction bases unmatched: 3. CDR1 is SNHLY, CDR2 FYNNEI, per germline. The variable domain in full, completed from reference TRBV2 and TRBJ2-6, reads EPEVTQTPSHQVTQMGQEVILRCVPISNHLYFYWYRQILGQKVEFLVSFYNNEISEKSEIFDDQFSVERPDGSNFTLKIRSTKLEDSAMYFCASSSGGALTFGAGSRLTVL.

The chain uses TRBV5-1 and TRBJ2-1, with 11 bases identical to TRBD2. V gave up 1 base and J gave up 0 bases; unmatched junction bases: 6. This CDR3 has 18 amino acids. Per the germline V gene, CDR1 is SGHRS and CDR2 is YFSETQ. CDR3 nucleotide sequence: TGCGCCAGCAGCTTGCCACTAGCGGGGGTGCGCTCCTACAATGAGCAGTTCTTC. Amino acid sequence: CASSLPLAGVRSYNEQFF.

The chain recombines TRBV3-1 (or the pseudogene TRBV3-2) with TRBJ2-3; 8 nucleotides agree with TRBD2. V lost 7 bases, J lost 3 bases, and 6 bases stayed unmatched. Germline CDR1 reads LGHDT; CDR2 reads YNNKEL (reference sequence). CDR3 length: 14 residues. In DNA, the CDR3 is TGTGCCAGCATGGCGGGGGGCCTGACAGATACGCAGTATTTT. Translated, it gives CASMAGGLTDTQYF.

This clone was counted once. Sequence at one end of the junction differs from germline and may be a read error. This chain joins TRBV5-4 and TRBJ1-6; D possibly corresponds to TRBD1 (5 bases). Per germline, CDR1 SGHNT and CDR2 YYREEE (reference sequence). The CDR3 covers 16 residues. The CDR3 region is CASSSGYSGADSPPHF. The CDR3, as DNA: TGTGCCAGCAGCTCCGGGTACTCCGGGGCGGATTCACCCCCCCACTTT.

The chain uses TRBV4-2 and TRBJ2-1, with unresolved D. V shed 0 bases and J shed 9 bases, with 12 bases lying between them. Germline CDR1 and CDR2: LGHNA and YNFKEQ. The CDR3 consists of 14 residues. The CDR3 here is CASSQDYLGTEQFF. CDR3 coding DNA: TGTGCCAGCAGCCAAGATTACCTGGGCACTGAGCAGTTCTTC.

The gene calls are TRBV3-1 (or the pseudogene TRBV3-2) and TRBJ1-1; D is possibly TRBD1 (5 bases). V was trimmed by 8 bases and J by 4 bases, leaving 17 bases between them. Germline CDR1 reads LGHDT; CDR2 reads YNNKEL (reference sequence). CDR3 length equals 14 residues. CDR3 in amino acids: CASSTLGASTEAFF. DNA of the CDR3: TGTGCCAGCTCAACCCTCGGGGCAAGCACTGAAGCTTTCTTT.

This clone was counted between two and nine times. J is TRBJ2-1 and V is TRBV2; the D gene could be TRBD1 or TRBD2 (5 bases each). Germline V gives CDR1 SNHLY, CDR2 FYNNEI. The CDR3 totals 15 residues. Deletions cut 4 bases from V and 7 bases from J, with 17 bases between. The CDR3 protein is CASSGNVGVGNEQFF. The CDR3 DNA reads TGTGCCAGCAGTGGGAACGTGGGGGTGGGTAATGAGCAGTTCTTC.

The CDR3 spells CASSMRGARQPQHF. The DNA of the CDR3 is TGTGCCAGCAGTATGAGGGGGGCGAGACAGCCCCAGCATTTT. The chain uses TRBV5-6 and TRBJ1-5; possibly TRBD1 for D (6 bases). The CDR3 runs 14 residues. V was trimmed by 5 bases and J by 7 bases, leaving 16 bases between them. Per the germline V gene, CDR1 is SGHDT and CDR2 is YYEEEE.

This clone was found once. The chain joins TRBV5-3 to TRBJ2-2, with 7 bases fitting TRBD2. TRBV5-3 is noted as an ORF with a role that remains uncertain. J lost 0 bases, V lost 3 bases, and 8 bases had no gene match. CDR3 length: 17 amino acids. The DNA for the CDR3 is TGTGCCAGAAGCTCGAGGGATGCGGGGGCGAACACCGGGGAGCTGTTTTTT. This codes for CARSSRDAGANTGELFF.

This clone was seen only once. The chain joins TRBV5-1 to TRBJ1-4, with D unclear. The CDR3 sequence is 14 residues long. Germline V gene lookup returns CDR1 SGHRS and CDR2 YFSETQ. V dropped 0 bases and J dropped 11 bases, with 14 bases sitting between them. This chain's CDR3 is CASSLEGVSDKLFF. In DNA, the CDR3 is TGCGCCAGCAGCTTGGAGGGAGTAAGTGATAAACTGTTTTTT. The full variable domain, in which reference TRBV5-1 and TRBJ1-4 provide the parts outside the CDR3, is KAGVTQTPRYLIKTRGQQVTLSCSPISGHRSVSWYQQTPGQGLQFLFEYFSETQRNKGNFPGRFSGRQFSNSRSEMNVSTLELGDSALYLCASSLEGVSDKLFFGSGTQLSVL.

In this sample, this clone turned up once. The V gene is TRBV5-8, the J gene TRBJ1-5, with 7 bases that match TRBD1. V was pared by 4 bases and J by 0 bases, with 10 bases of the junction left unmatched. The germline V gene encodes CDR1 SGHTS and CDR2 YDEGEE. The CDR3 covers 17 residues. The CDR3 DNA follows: TGTGCCAGCAGCGTCGGGACAGTTTCTTATAGCAATCAGCCCCAGCATTTT. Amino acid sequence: CASSVGTVSYSNQPQHF. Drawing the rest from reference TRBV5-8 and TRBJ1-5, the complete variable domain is EAGVTQSPTHLIKTRGQQATLRCSPISGHTSVYWYQQALGLGLQFLLWYDEGEERNRGNFPPRFSGRQFPNYSSELNVNALELEDSALYLCASSVGTVSYSNQPQHFGDGTRLSIL.

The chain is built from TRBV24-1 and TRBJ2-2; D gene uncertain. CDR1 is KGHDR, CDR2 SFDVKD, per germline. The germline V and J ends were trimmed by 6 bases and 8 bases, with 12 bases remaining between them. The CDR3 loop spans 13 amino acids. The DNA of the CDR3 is TGTGCCACCAGTAGTAGCAGCCAAGGGGAGCTGTTTTTT. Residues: CATSSSSQGELFF.

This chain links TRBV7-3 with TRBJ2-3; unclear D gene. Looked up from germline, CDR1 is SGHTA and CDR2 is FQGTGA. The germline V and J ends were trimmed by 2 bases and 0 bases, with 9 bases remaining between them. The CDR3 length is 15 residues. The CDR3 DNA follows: TGTGCCAGCAGCTTACTCGGCCCCAGCACAGATACGCAGTATTTT. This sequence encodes CASSLLGPSTDTQYF.

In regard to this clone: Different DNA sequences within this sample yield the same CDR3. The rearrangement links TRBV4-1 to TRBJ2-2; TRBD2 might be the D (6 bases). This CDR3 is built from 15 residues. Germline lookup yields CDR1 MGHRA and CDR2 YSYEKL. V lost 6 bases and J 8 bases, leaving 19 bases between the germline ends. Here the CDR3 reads CASRPGQGGLGELFF. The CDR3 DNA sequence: TGCGCCAGCAGACCCGGACAAGGAGGGTTGGGGGAGCTGTTTTTT.

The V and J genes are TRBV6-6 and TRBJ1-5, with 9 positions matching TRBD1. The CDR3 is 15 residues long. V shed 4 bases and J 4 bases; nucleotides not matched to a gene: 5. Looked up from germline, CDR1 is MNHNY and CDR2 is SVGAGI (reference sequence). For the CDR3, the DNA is TGTGCCAGCAGTTCCCGGGACAGGGTTAATCAGCCCCAGCATTTT. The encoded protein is CASSSRDRVNQPQHF.

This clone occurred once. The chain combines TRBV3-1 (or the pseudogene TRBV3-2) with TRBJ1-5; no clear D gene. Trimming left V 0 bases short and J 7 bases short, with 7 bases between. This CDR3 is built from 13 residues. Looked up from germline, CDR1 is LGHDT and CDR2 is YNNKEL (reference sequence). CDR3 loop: CASSQDLMQPQHF. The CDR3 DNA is TGTGCCAGCAGCCAAGATCTCATGCAGCCCCAGCATTTT.

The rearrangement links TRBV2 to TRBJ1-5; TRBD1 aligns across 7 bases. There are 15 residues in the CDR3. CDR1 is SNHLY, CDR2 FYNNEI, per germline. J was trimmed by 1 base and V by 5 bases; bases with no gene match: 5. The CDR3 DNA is TGTGCCAGCAGTTTACGACAGGGAAGCAATCAGCCCCAGCATTTT. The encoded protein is CASSLRQGSNQPQHF.

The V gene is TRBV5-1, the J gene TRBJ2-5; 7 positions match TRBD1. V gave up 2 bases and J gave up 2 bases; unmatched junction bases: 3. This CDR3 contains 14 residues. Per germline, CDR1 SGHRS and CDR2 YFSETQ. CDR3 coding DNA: TGCGCCAGCAGCTTCGGGACAGTACAAGAGACCCAGTACTTC. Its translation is CASSFGTVQETQYF.

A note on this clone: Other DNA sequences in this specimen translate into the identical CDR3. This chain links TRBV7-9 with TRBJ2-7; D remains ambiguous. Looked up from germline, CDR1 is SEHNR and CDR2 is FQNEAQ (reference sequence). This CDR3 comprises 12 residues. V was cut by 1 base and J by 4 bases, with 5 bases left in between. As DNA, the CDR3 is TGTGCCAGCAGCTTAGGGTCGTACGAGCAGTACTTC. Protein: CASSLGSYEQYF. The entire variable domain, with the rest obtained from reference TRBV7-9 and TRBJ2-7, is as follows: DTGVSQNPRHKITKRGQNVTFRCDPISEHNRLYWYRQTLGQGPEFLTYFQNEAQLEKSRLLSDRFSAERPKGSFSTLEIQRTEQGDSAMYLCASSLGSYEQYFGPGTRLTVT.

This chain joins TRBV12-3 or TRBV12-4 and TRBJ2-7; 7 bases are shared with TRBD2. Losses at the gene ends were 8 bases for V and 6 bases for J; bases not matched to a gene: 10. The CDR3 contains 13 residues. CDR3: CASWGEGGVEQYF. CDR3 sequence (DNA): TGTGCCAGCTGGGGCGAGGGAGGGGTCGAGCAGTACTTC.

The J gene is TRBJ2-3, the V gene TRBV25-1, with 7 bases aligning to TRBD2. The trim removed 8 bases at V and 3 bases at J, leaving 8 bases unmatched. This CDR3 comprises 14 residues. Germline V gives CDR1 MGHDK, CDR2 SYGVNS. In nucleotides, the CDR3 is TGTGCCAGCCTTGCCCCCGGGGGGACAGATACGCAGTATTTT. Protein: CASLAPGGTDTQYF.

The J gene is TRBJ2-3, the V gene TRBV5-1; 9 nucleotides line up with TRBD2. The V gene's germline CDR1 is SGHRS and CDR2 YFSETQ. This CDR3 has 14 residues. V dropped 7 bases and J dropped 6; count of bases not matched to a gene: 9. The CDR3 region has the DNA TGCGCCAGCGGGGGCGGGGGGGCCCCCGATACGCAGTATTTT. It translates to CASGGGGAPDTQYF.

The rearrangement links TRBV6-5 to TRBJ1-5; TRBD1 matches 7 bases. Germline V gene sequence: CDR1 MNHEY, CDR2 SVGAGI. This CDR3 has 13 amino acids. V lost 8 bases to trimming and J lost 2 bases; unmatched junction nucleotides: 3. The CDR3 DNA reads TGTGCCAGCGACAGGGCGGGCAATCAGCCCCAGCATTTT. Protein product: CASDRAGNQPQHF.

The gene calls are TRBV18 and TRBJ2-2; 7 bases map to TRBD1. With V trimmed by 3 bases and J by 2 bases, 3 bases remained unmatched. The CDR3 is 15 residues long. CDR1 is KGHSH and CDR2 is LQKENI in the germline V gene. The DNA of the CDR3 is TGTGCCAGCTCACCCGACAGGGTAAACACCGGGGAGCTGTTTTTT. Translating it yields CASSPDRVNTGELFF.

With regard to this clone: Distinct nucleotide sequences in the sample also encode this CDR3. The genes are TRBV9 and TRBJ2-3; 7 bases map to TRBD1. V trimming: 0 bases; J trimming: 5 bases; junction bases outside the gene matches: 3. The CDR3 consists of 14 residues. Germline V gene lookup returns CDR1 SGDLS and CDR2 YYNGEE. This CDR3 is CASSVDRGRDTQYF. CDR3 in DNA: TGTGCCAGCAGCGTAGACAGGGGCAGAGATACGCAGTATTTT.

The DNA of the CDR3 is TGTGCCAGCAGTGAAGTACAGGCTAGCAATCAGCCCCAGCATTTT. It translates to CASSEVQASNQPQHF. This chain uses TRBV6-1 with TRBJ1-5; D might be TRBD1 (5 bases). The germline V and J ends were trimmed by 1 base and 0 bases, with 7 bases remaining between them. The CDR3 is 15 residues long. Per the germline V gene, CDR1 is MNHNS and CDR2 is SASEGT.

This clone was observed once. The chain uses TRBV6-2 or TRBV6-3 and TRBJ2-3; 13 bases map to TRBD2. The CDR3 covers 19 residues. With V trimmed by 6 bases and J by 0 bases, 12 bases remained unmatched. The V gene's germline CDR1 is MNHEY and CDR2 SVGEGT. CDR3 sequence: CASSGHVGLAGPSTDTQYF. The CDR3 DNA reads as TGTGCCAGCAGCGGCCACGTGGGACTAGCGGGGCCTAGCACAGATACGCAGTATTTT.

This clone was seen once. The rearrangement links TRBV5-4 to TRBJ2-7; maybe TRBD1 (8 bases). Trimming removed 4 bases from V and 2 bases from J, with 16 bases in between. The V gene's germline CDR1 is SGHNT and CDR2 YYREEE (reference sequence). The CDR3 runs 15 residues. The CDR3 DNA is TGTGCCAGCAGCCGAACACAGGGGGGGACCTACGAGCAGTACTTC. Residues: CASSRTQGGTYEQYF.